Following are 20 T cell receptor beta chains from one sample sequenced in a study of blood T cell repertoires in COVID-19. The assay was immunoSEQ multiplex PCR, and TCRdb's table has in-frame clones only and misses some. The sample shows under 450,000 clones, more than 75% of them seen only once. Sample: PBMCs or T cells enriched from blood (not recorded which). These receptors were collected from a woman in her 30s who had recovered from COVID-19.

This chain links TRBV5-1 with TRBJ2-1; D call uncertain. Trimming took off 2 bases at V and 7 bases at J, with 13 bases between the two ends. Germline V lookup: CDR1 SGHRS, CDR2 YFSETQ. The CDR3 is made up of 14 amino acids. The CDR3 DNA sequence: TGCGCCAGCAGCTTAGTAGCAAAAGAGAATGAGCAGTTCTTC. Protein sequence: CASSLVAKENEQFF.

This clone appeared once. The J gene is TRBJ2-3, the V gene TRBV2; 8 bases are shared with TRBD1. The CDR3 extends over 14 amino acids. Germline CDR1 is SNHLY and CDR2 is FYNNEI. V lost 8 bases, J lost 0 bases, and 4 bases stayed unmatched. For the CDR3, the DNA is TGTGCCAGCGGCCGGGACAGGAGCACAGATACGCAGTATTTT. Protein product: CASGRDRSTDTQYF.

The chain links TRBV5-1 to TRBJ2-1; 9 bases agree with TRBD1. CDR1 and CDR2 from the germline V gene are SGHRS and YFSETQ. This CDR3 comprises 17 residues. V was pared by 1 base and J by 0 bases, with 5 bases of the junction left unmatched. The CDR3 region has the DNA TGCGCCAGCAGCTTGCTTGGGACAGGGAGCTCCTACAATGAGCAGTTCTTC. Its translation: CASSLLGTGSSYNEQFF.

This clone was observed a few times. The identical CDR3 is also encoded by other nucleotide sequences in the sample. The chain has TRBV5-1 and TRBJ2-3; 9 bases are a match to TRBD2. Germline CDR1 is SGHRS and CDR2 is YFSETQ. Trimming at V came to 0 bases and at J to 2 bases, leaving 1 base not matched to a gene. This CDR3 comprises 15 residues. The CDR3 is CASSLGLADTDTQYF. The CDR3 DNA reads TGCGCCAGCAGCTTGGGACTAGCGGACACAGATACGCAGTATTTT.

As concerns this clone: One end of the junction varies from germline; a read error may be responsible. The V gene is TRBV2, the J gene TRBJ2-1; maybe TRBD1 (5 bases). The CDR3 length is 13 residues. Per germline, CDR1 SNHLY and CDR2 FYNNEI. In DNA form, the CDR3 reads TGTGCCAGCCGTGAGGACAACTCCAATGAGCAGTTCTTC. It encodes CASREDNSNEQFF.

The chain joins TRBV27 to TRBJ2-1; possibly TRBD2 for D (6 bases). Trimming removed 5 bases at V and 2 bases at J, with 13 bases between. This CDR3 contains 15 residues. The germline V gene has CDR1 MNHEY and CDR2 SMNVEV (reference sequence). CDR3 nucleotide sequence: TGTGCCAGCAGTCTTCGGGGGTCGACCTACAATGAGCAGTTCTTC. This sequence encodes CASSLRGSTYNEQFF.

The rearrangement joins TRBV18 to TRBJ1-4, with TRBD1 matching 7 bases. The CDR3 is 17 amino acids. The V gene's germline CDR1 is KGHSH and CDR2 LQKENI. Unmatched junction bases numbered 17, after V lost 6 bases and J lost 7 bases. The CDR3 DNA reads as TGTGCCAGCTCGCCCACAGGGACAGCCACGGCGGGTGAAAAACTGTTTTTT. Protein product: CASSPTGTATAGEKLFF.

CDR3: CASSQDRGWTGELFF. CDR3 bases: TGCGCCAGCAGCCAAGACAGGGGATGGACCGGGGAGCTGTTTTTT. The chain joins TRBV4-1 to TRBJ2-2, with D possibly TRBD1 on 6 matching bases. Between the trimmed V and J ends, which lost 0 bases and 5 bases, there was a span of 10 bases. The CDR3 totals 15 residues. Germline lookup yields CDR1 MGHRA and CDR2 YSYEKL.

The chain combines TRBV30 with TRBJ1-1, with D possibly TRBD1 on 5 matching bases. The CDR3 consists of 11 residues. CDR1 GTSNPN and CDR2 SVGIG come from the germline V gene (reference sequence). V lost 4 bases, J lost 11 bases, and 14 bases lay in between. As DNA, the CDR3 is TGTGCCTGGACCGGTTGGGGACTGGCTTTCTTT. Its translation is CAWTGWGLAFF.

J is TRBJ2-1 and V is TRBV10-2; the D gene is possibly TRBD1 (6 bases). Germline CDR1 reads WSHSY; CDR2 reads SAAADI. The V gene lost 1 base and the J gene lost 10 bases, with 14 bases spanning the gap. The CDR3 has 14 residues. In nucleotides, the CDR3 is TGCGCCAGCAGTGAGTACTTTCCAGGGGACGAGCAGTTCTTC. This encodes CASSEYFPGDEQFF.

V and J are TRBV20-1 and TRBJ2-1; D is possibly TRBD2 (6 bases). The germline gives CDR1 DFQATT, CDR2 SNEGSKA (reference sequence). Trimming shortened V by 6 bases and J by 10 bases, and 10 bases separated the two germline ends. The CDR3 spans 10 residues. CDR3 sequence: CSAREREQFF. As DNA, the CDR3 is TGCAGTGCCCGGGAGAGGGAGCAGTTCTTC.

V usage is TRBV28 and J usage is TRBJ1-1; TRBD1 aligns across 8 bases. Germline CDR1 and CDR2: MDHEN and SYDVKM. This CDR3 spans 14 amino acids. Trimming took 7 bases from V and 4 from J; bases not matched to a gene: 8. DNA for the CDR3: TGTGCCAGCAAAGATCCGGGACAGGTCACTGAAGCTTTCTTT. Residues: CASKDPGQVTEAFF.

J is TRBJ1-5 and V is TRBV19; weak D call: TRBD1 (5 bases). The V gene lost 1 base and the J gene lost 2 bases, with 12 bases spanning the gap. This CDR3 spans 16 amino acids. CDR1 is LNHDA, CDR2 SQIVND, per germline (reference sequence). CDR3 DNA: TGTGCCAGTAGTATAGTTGGGACTCGTCGCAATCAGCCCCAGCATTTT. Its protein is CASSIVGTRRNQPQHF. The entire variable domain, with the rest obtained from reference TRBV19 and TRBJ1-5, is as follows: DGGITQSPKYLFRKEGQNVTLSCEQNLNHDAMYWYRQDPGQGLRLIYYSQIVNDFQKGDIAEGYSVSREKKESFPLTVTSAQKNPTAFYLCASSIVGTRRNQPQHFGDGTRLSIL.

This sequence joins TRBV27 and TRBJ2-1; TRBD2 agrees at 9 bases. CDR1 and CDR2 from the germline V gene are MNHEY and SMNVEV (reference sequence). V was pared by 5 bases and J by 7 bases, with 12 bases of the junction left unmatched. The length of the CDR3 is 16 residues. The CDR3 region is CASSPTSAGGWNEQFF. The CDR3 coding sequence is TGTGCCAGCAGTCCCACGTCAGCGGGAGGATGGAATGAGCAGTTCTTC.

The CDR3 DNA sequence: TGTGCCAGCAGCTCAAGAGACAGGGTGGGAGGCTACACCTTC. Translation: CASSSRDRVGGYTF. The J gene is TRBJ1-2, the V gene TRBV5-5; 7 bases line up with TRBD1. Germline trimming cut 3 bases from V and 8 bases from J; bases unmatched to any gene: 10. Germline-derived CDR1 and CDR2 are SGHKS and YYEKEE (reference sequence). The CDR3 runs 14 residues.

The chain employs TRBV6-2 or TRBV6-3 and TRBJ1-2; 7 nucleotides align to TRBD1. From germline, CDR1 is MNHEY and CDR2 SVGEGT. V shed 5 bases and J 5 bases; nucleotides not matched to a gene: 5. The CDR3 extends over 13 amino acids. CDR3 sequence reads: CASSDPGQYGYTF. CDR3 nucleotide sequence: TGTGCCAGCAGTGACCCGGGACAGTATGGCTACACCTTC.

This clone was recorded a few times. The CDR3: CASSPDRDRFAEQYF. In DNA, the CDR3 is TGCGCCAGCAGCCCCGACCGGGACAGGTTCGCCGAGCAGTACTTC. This chain links TRBV4-1 with TRBJ2-7, with TRBD1 identical over 8 bases. Germline V gene lookup returns CDR1 MGHRA and CDR2 YSYEKL. The V and J ends lost 4 bases and 6 bases, in that order; junction bases with no gene match: 11. The length of the CDR3 is 15 residues.

In this sample, this clone turned up a few times. This chain uses TRBV28 with TRBJ2-7; D ambiguous. Germline V gene lookup returns CDR1 MDHEN and CDR2 SYDVKM. Trimming took off 1 base at V and 0 bases at J, with 13 bases between the two ends. The CDR3 is made up of 16 amino acids. CDR3 nucleotides: TGTGCCAGCAGTTTATACGGTCCCCGAAGCTCCTACGAGCAGTACTTC. Translated, it gives CASSLYGPRSSYEQYF. Using reference TRBV28 and TRBJ2-7 for the parts outside the CDR3, the full variable domain is DVKVTQSSRYLVKRTGEKVFLECVQDMDHENMFWYRQDPGLGLRLIYFSYDVKMKEKGDIPEGYSVSREKKERFSLILESASTNQTSMYLCASSLYGPRSSYEQYFGPGTRLTVT.

V is TRBV28 and J is TRBJ1-4; TRBD1 agrees at 7 bases. V shed 4 bases and J 8 bases; nucleotides not matched to a gene: 13. The V gene's germline CDR1 is MDHEN and CDR2 SYDVKM. CDR3 length: 16 amino acids. The CDR3 DNA sequence: TGTGCCAGCAGTTCACCTGCTGGGGCAGGGGGAGAAAAACTGTTTTTT. Translating gives CASSSPAGAGGEKLFF.

V gene TRBV4-1 combines with J gene TRBJ2-6; TRBD2 matches 8 bases. Germline CDR1 and CDR2: MGHRA and YSYEKL. V lost 4 bases, J lost 2 bases, and 22 bases stayed unmatched. The CDR3 runs to 22 residues. The CDR3 DNA is TGCGCCAGCAGCCCCTTACTTTTACGTACTAGCGGAGGGGCCCCTGGGGCCAACGTCCTGACTTTC. This encodes CASSPLLLRTSGGAPGANVLTF.